The present T cell receptor beta chain was sequenced within a study of PD-1 blockade in classical Hodgkin lymphoma. The overall study: The nivolumab dose that patients received was 3 mg/kg, given intravenously every 2 weeks. Whole-study results and caveats: When nivolumab was started under 1 year after ASCT, patients were excluded. When set against healthy donors, newly diagnosed patients were reported to show lower baseline TCR diversity. CD8+ TCR diversity did not rise significantly by C4D1, unlike CD4+.

The data were produced by immunoSEQ multiplex PCR, yet TCRdb's version contains in-frame clones alone and is incomplete. The table lists about 2,000 clones, approximately 84% of them singletons. With respect to this clone: Its antigen is unknown.

In every patient, relapse followed autologous stem cell transplantation, while exposure to brentuximab vedotin differed. CD8+ T cells were isolated from thawed PBMCs by magnetic negative selection. The sequencing here drew on CD8+ T cells from blood, taken at baseline. The receptor was isolated from a human donor with classical Hodgkin lymphoma.

The CDR3, as DNA: TGTGCCAGCACCACGGCGGGAGGAGGCTTATACGAGCAGTACTTC. This gives the protein CASTTAGGGLYEQYF. This chain uses TRBV27 with TRBJ2-7; 8 bases agree with TRBD2. Germline V gives CDR1 MNHEY, CDR2 SMNVEV (reference sequence). The trim removed 7 bases at V and 4 bases at J, leaving 12 bases unmatched. This CDR3 has 15 residues.